A single sample is the source of the 14 T cell receptor beta chains below, sequenced in a study of human T cells and chemical hapten exposure. TCRdb called the RACE reads again in MiXCR, with one record for every CDR3 protein. Here the sample spans 350,000 or so distinct CDR3 sequences, roughly 6.9% being singletons. Time point described: patch test 1, 2 weeks after DPC sensitization. Treatment noted: therapeutic diphenylcyclopropenone sensitization with weekly scalp DPC. Sequenced here: whole blood, sampled in connection with sensitization to the hapten diphenylcyclopropenone (DPC). Source of these receptors: a woman aged 18 to 35 with alopecia areata. Some clones in this sample may be carry-over from other donors' samples.

This clonotype was observed at least ten times. CDR3 protein: CASSRADREYEQYF. The CDR3 region has the DNA TGTGCCAGCAGTCGTGCGGACAGGGAGTACGAGCAGTACTTC. This rearrangement joins TRBV6-5 to TRBJ2-7, with 8 bases matching TRBD1. CDR1 and CDR2 from the germline V gene are MNHEY and SVGAGI. Losses at the gene ends were 5 bases for V and 4 bases for J; bases not matched to a gene: 7. This CDR3 has 14 amino acids.

The chain joins TRBV6-5 to TRBJ1-2, with D possibly matching TRBD1 (5 bases). Germline assignment: CDR1 MNHEY and CDR2 SVGAGI. The length of the CDR3 is 11 residues. The V end lost 11 bases, the J end lost 11 bases, and 18 bases lay between the germline ends. This CDR3 reads CAVRRGVDYTF. The CDR3 bases are TGTGCCGTCCGGAGAGGGGTGGATTACACCTTC.

This clonotype was observed a handful of times. The chain uses TRBV6-5 and TRBJ1-1; the D gene is possibly TRBD1 (5 bases). Germline assignment: CDR1 MNHEY and CDR2 SVGAGI. Deletions cut 4 bases from V and 1 base from J, with 10 bases between. The CDR3 is 14 residues long. CDR3 protein: CASSSIRENTEAFF. For the CDR3, the DNA is TGTGCCAGCAGTTCCATCAGGGAGAACACTGAAGCTTTCTTT.

This clonotype has a count of ten or more. The chain recombines TRBV4-2 with TRBJ2-1, with D perhaps TRBD1 or TRBD2 (6 bases each). V shed 4 bases and J shed 6 bases, with 19 bases lying between them. This CDR3 spans 16 amino acids. Germline CDR1 and CDR2: LGHNA and YNFKEQ. In DNA form, the CDR3 reads TGTGCCAGCAGCCCTCCTTTCGTACAGGGAGGCAATGAGCAGTTCTTC. This encodes CASSPPFVQGGNEQFF.

This clonotype was picked up a small number of times. The J gene is TRBJ1-5, the V gene TRBV12-3 or TRBV12-4, with D uncertain. V dropped 1 base and J dropped 7 bases, with 11 bases sitting between them. The CDR3 consists of 14 residues. The CDR3 coding sequence is TGTGCCAGCAGTTTAGAGTCAGGTCGGCAGCCCCAGCATTTT. This encodes CASSLESGRQPQHF.

A few counts support this clonotype. The rearrangement links TRBV9 to TRBJ2-6; perhaps TRBD2 as D (6 bases). CDR3 length: 18 residues. The V gene lost 4 bases and the J gene lost 1 base, with 18 bases spanning the gap. Per germline, CDR1 SGDLS and CDR2 YYNGEE. CDR3 DNA: TGTGCCAGCAGCCGACCCGGCCGGGGGAGGTCTGGGGCCAACGTCCTGACTTTC. This sequence encodes CASSRPGRGRSGANVLTF.

This clonotype was seen a few times. The chain joins TRBV6-2 or TRBV6-3 to TRBJ1-5, with D unresolved. The V and J ends lost 9 bases and 3 bases respectively, with 12 bases between them. Germline V lookup: CDR1 MNHEY, CDR2 SVGEGT. The CDR3 has 13 amino acids. CDR3 in amino acids: CASTQSLNQPQHF. The CDR3 coding sequence is TGTGCCAGTACACAGAGCCTCAATCAGCCCCAGCATTTT.

This clonotype was detected a few times. The V and J genes are TRBV3-1 and TRBJ2-7, with D perhaps matching TRBD1 (5 bases). Looked up from germline, CDR1 is LGHDT and CDR2 is YNNKEL (reference sequence). The CDR3 has 16 residues. Trimming took off 0 bases at V and 1 base at J, with 13 bases between the two ends. The CDR3 DNA reads as TGTGCCAGCAGCCAAGAAGGGGCCCCGAGGTCCTACGAGCAGTACTTC. It encodes CASSQEGAPRSYEQYF.

This clonotype showed up just a few times. The chain recombines TRBV3-1 with TRBJ2-7, with TRBD1 as a possible D gene (6 bases). Between the trimmed V and J ends, which lost 3 bases and 1 base, there was a span of 7 bases. The CDR3 extends over 13 amino acids. The germline V gene encodes CDR1 LGHDT and CDR2 YNNKEL (reference sequence). CDR3 amino acids: CASSHGQSYEQYF. CDR3 sequence (DNA): TGTGCCAGCAGCCATGGACAGTCCTACGAGCAGTACTTC.

The rearrangement uses TRBV5-6 and TRBJ1-1, with unresolved D. Germline CDR1 reads SGHDT; CDR2 reads YYEEEE. Trimming took 0 bases from V and 1 from J, leaving 7 bases between them. This CDR3 is built from 14 residues. The CDR3 nucleotides read TGTGCCAGCAGCTTGGAGCCCCGGAACACTGAAGCTTTCTTT. Amino acids: CASSLEPRNTEAFF.

This clonotype has only a few counts. The J gene is TRBJ1-4, the V gene TRBV12-3 or TRBV12-4; D gene unclear. Between the trimmed V and J ends, which lost 6 bases and 7 bases, there was a span of 12 bases. The CDR3 consists of 13 residues. CDR3 DNA: TGTGCCAGCAGACGGCCATCTCGTGAAAAACTGTTTTTT. Protein: CASRRPSREKLFF.

In this sample, this clonotype turned up a few times. The chain joins TRBV12-3 or TRBV12-4 to TRBJ2-1; D is perhaps TRBD2 (7 bases). The CDR3 is 13 residues long. V lost 8 bases and J lost 2, with 10 bases in between. The CDR3 nucleotides read TGTGCCAGCCGGGGGGCCCCCTACAATGAGCAGTTCTTC. This encodes CASRGAPYNEQFF.

This clonotype was recorded at least ten times. The J gene is TRBJ2-7, the V gene TRBV9; TRBD1 agrees at 9 bases. This CDR3 spans 14 amino acids. The V gene's germline CDR1 is SGDLS and CDR2 YYNGEE. With 0 bases clipped from V and 4 bases from J, the junction kept 2 bases outside the gene matches. The chain's CDR3 is CASSVGDREYEQYF. Here the CDR3 DNA reads TGTGCCAGCAGCGTAGGGGACAGGGAGTACGAGCAGTACTTC.

This clonotype showed up just a few times. The chain recombines TRBV7-9 with TRBJ2-7; D gene unclear. Germline lookup yields CDR1 SEHNR and CDR2 FQNEAQ (reference sequence). This CDR3 has 15 amino acids. The V end was cut by 7 bases, the J end by 2 bases, with 18 bases between. The CDR3 sequence: CASNGDGQPTYEQYF. The CDR3 nucleotides read TGTGCCAGCAACGGTGACGGCCAGCCTACCTACGAGCAGTACTTC.